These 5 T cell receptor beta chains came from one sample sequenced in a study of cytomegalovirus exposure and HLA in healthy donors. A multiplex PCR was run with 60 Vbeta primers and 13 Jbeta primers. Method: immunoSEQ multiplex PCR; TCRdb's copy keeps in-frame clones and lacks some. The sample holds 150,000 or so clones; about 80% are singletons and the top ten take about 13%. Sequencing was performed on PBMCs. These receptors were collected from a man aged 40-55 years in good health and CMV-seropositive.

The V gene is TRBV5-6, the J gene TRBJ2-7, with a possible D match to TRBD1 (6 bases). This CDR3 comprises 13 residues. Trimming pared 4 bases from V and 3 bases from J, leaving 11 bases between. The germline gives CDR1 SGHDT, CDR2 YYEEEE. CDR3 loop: CASSTGRRYEQYF. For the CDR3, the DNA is TGTGCCAGCAGCACAGGGCGACGCTACGAGCAGTACTTC.

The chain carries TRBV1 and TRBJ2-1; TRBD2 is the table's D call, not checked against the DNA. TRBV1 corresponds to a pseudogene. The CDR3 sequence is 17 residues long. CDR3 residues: CTSSPLPASGTQREQFF. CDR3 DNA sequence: TGCACCAGCAGCCCTTTACCGGCTAGCGGGACCCAGAGGGAGCAGTTCTTC.

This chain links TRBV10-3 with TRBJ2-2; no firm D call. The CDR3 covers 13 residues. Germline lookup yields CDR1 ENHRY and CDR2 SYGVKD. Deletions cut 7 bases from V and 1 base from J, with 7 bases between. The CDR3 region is CAITRLNTGELFF. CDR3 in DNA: TGTGCCATCACCAGATTGAACACCGGGGAGCTGTTTTTT.

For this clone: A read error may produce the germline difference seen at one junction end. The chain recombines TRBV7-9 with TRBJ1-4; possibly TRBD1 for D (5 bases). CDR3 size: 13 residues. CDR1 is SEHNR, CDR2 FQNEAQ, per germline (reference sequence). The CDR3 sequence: CSSGGTGTEKLFF. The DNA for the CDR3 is TGTTCCAGCGGGGGGACTGGGACCGAAAAACTGTTTTTT. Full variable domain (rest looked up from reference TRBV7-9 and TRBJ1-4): DTGVSQNPRHKITKRGQNVTFRCDPISEHNRLYWYRQTLGQGPEFLTYFQNEAQLEKSRLLSDRFSAERPKGSFSTLEIQRTEQGDSAMYLCSSGGTGTEKLFFGSGTQLSVL.

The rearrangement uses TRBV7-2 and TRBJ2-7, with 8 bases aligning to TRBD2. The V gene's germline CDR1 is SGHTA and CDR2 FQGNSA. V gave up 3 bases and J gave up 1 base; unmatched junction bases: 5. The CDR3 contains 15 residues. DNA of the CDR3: TGTGCCAGCAGCTTGAGGGCGGGAGGATCCTACGAGCAGTACTTC. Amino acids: CASSLRAGGSYEQYF.